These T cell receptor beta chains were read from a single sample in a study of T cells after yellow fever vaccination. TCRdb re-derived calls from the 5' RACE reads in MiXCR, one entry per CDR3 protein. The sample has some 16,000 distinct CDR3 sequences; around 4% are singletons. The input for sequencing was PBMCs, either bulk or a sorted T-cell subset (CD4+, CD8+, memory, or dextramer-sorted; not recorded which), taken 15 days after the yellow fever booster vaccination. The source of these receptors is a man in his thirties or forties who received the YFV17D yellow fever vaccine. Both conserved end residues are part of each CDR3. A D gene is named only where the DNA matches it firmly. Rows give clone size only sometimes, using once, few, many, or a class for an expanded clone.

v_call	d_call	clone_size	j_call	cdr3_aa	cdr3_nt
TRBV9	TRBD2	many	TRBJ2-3	CASSASSGSGYTQYF	TGTGCCAGCAGCGCCTCTAGCGGGAGTGGGTATACGCAGTATTTT
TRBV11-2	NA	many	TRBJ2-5	CASSLSWGETQYF	TGTGCCAGCAGCTTAAGTTGGGGGGAGACCCAGTACTTC
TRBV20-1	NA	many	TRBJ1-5	CSARDLRVLGQPQHF	TGCAGTGCTAGAGATCTCCGAGTCCTGGGACAGCCCCAGCATTTT
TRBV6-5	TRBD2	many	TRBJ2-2	CASSYSGTSGNGELFF	TGTGCCAGCAGTTACTCCGGGACTAGCGGTAACGGGGAGCTGTTTTTT
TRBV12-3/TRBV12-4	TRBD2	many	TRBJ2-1	CASSLIAGAYNEQFF	TGTGCCAGCAGCTTGATAGCGGGAGCATACAATGAGCAGTTCTTC
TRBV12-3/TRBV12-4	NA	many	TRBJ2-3	CASSLDRGRGFADTQYF	TGTGCCAGCAGTTTAGATCGGGGGCGAGGTTTTGCAGATACGCAGTATTTT
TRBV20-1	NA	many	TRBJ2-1	CSARDRPGWAYNEQFF	TGCAGTGCTAGAGATCGTCCAGGGTGGGCCTACAATGAGCAGTTCTTC
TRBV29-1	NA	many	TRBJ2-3	CSGDSGTDTQYF	TGCAGCGGGGACTCCGGCACAGATACGCAGTATTTT
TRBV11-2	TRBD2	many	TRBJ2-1	CASSLDFASGGYNEQFF	TGTGCCAGCAGCTTAGATTTTGCTAGCGGGGGGTACAATGAGCAGTTCTTC
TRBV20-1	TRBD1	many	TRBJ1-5	CSARDVRGQGNGNQPQHF	TGCAGTGCTAGAGACGTCCGGGGACAGGGCAATGGGAATCAGCCCCAGCATTTT
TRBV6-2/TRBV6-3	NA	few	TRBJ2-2	CASSSRVSGELFF	TGTGCCAGCAGTTCAAGAGTTTCCGGGGAGCTGTTTTTT
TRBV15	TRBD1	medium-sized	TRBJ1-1	CATSRGTGGITEAFF	TGTGCCACCAGCAGGGGAACAGGGGGTATCACTGAAGCTTTCTTT
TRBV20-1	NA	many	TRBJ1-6	CSARDEDRFSYNSPLHF	TGCAGTGCTAGAGATGAGGACCGATTCTCCTATAATTCACCCCTCCACTTT
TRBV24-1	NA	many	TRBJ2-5	CATSPGTVVETQYF	TGTGCCACTTCTCCTGGGACGGTGGTGGAGACCCAGTACTTC
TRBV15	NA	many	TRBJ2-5	CATSSLQETQYF	TGTGCCACCAGCAGCTTACAAGAGACCCAGTACTTC
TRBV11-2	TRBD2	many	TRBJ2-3	CASSQLAGGQPGTDTQYF	TGTGCCAGCAGCCAACTAGCGGGAGGCCAACCTGGCACAGATACGCAGTATTTT
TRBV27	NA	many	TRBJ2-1	CASTLLGADEQFF	TGTGCCAGCACCTTACTTGGGGCCGATGAGCAGTTCTTC
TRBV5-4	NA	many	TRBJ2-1	CASNNYNEQFF	TGTGCCAGCAATAATTACAATGAGCAGTTCTTC
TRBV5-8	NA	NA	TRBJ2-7	CASSPGRSYEQYF	TGTGCCAGCAGCCCTGGCCGATCCTACGAGCAGTACTTC
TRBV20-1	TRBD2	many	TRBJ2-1	CSARQPTGTSGRGPFF	TGCAGTGCTAGACAACCTACCGGGACTAGCGGGAGAGGGCCGTTCTTC
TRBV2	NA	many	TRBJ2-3	CASQGTDTQYF	TGTGCCAGCCAGGGGACAGATACGCAGTATTTT
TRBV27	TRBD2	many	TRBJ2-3	CASRELAGGWTDTQYF	TGTGCCAGCAGGGAACTAGCGGGAGGTTGGACAGATACGCAGTATTTT
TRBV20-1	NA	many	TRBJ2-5	CSARGIVGETQYF	TGCAGTGCTAGAGGGATCGTAGGAGAGACCCAGTACTTC
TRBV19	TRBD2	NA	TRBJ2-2	CASRFLPSGLNTGELFF	TGTGCCAGTCGCTTCCTCCCTAGCGGTCTTAACACCGGGGAGCTGTTTTTT
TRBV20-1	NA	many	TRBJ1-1	CGGAGSTEAFF	TGCGGTGGGGCTGGGAGCACTGAAGCTTTCTTT